This TCR beta chain was observed in a study of T cell responses to AZD1222 COVID-19 vaccine. Study-level information: Second doses that came at about 4 or about 12 weeks were put together.

Trimming stripped 2 bases from V and 6 bases from J, with 11 bases between. CDR1 is GTSNPN and CDR2 is SVGIG in the germline V gene (reference sequence). The CDR3 consists of 12 residues. Note on this clone: The antigen is unknown.

Method: immunoSEQ multiplex PCR; TCRdb's copy keeps in-frame clones and lacks some. The sample lists about 150,000 clones, about nine tenths occurring once. Notes on the study in general: Baseline seropositivity occurred in only six or seven AZD1222 recipients. In a largely white British group with more females than males, clonal diversity was possibly underestimated. None of the repertoires were sampled until the peak T cell response had passed.

This TCR was recovered from an adult in good health. Material: peripheral blood, obtained on day 0 of AZD1222 vaccination. This chain joins TRBV30 and TRBJ2-7; no definite D call. The CDR3 spells CAWSTPNREQYF. CDR3 nucleotides: TGTGCCTGGAGTACTCCGAATCGCGAGCAGTACTTC.